This entry describes one TCR beta chain. The target antigen is unknown. This entry belongs to a study of cytotoxic CD8 clonotypes in ibrutinib-treated CLL. Points from the study as a whole: Clonality rose at ibrutinib response and fell back toward baseline at progression.

T cells were sequenced at a targeted depth of 1 in 200,000 to 1 in 1 million. Using immunoSEQ multiplex PCR, the repertoire was profiled, and TCRdb retains in-frame clones only, with some absent. The sample carries about 10,000 clones, about 79% recorded once. Cryopreserved PBMCs were the source of approximately 2 micrograms of genomic DNA, which went to TCR beta libraries. The CDR3 has 14 amino acids. V gave up 2 bases and J gave up 2 bases, with 9 bases separating them. The V gene's germline CDR1 is KGHSH and CDR2 LQKENI. The chain links TRBV18 to TRBJ1-1; D is undetermined. The specimen was PBMCs, collected at disease progression, from a patient treated with ibrutinib. The clonotype comes from a human donor with chronic lymphocytic leukemia. The CDR3: CASSPMGSNTEAFF. The CDR3 coding sequence is TGTGCCAGCTCACCAATGGGCTCCAACACTGAAGCTTTCTTT. The whole variable domain, remainder taken from reference TRBV18 and TRBJ1-1, is NAGVMQNPRHLVRRRGQEARLRCSPMKGHSHVYWYRQLPEEGLKFMVYLQKENIIDESGMPKERFSAEFPKEGPSILRIQQVVRGDSAAYFCASSPMGSNTEAFFGQGTRLTVV.